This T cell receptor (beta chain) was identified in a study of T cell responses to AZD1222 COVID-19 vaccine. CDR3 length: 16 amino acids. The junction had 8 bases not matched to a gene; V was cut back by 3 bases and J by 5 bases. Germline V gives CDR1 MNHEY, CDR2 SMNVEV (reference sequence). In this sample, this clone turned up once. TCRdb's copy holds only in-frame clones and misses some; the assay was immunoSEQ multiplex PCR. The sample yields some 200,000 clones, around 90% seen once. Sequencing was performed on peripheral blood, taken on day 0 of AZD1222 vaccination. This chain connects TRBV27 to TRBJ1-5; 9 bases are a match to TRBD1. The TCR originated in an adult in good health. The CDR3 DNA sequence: TGTGCCAGCAGTTTCTTGGCGGACAGGGGAGATCAGCCCCAGCATTTT. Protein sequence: CASSFLADRGDQPQHF.